This T cell receptor (beta chain) was profiled in a study of shared clonotypes between healthy human individuals. Germline CDR1 SGHNT, CDR2 YENEEA. The CDR3 extends over 16 amino acids. V shed 0 bases and J 10 bases; nucleotides not matched to a gene: 12. Assay used: immunoSEQ multiplex PCR; TCRdb lists only in-frame clones, some missing. The sample has roughly 1.5 million clones, around 98% seen once. The origin of this receptor is a man under 40 in good health. The J gene is TRBJ2-1, the V gene TRBV11-3; 7 bases agree with TRBD2. Input material: naive CD4+ T cells sorted from blood. Subset specified: CD45RA+ positively selected. This CDR3 reads CASSLDLAEDIGEQFF. DNA of the CDR3: TGTGCCAGCAGCTTAGATCTAGCGGAGGACATAGGAGAGCAGTTCTTC.